This T cell receptor (beta chain) was recovered during a study of PD-1 blockade in classical Hodgkin lymphoma. A remark on this clone: What it recognizes is unknown.

Relapse after autologous stem cell transplantation occurred in every patient, and brentuximab vedotin exposure varied. This CDR3 region has 14 residues. Per germline, CDR1 LNHDA and CDR2 SQIVND (reference sequence). Between the trimmed V and J ends, which lost 6 bases and 2 bases, there was a span of 12 bases. TCRdb's copy holds only in-frame clones and misses some; the assay was immunoSEQ multiplex PCR. In the table there are tens of thousands of clones, about 74% of which are singletons. Overall study findings and caveats: CD4+ TCR diversity climbed significantly by C4D1, unlike CD8+ TCR diversity. Baseline TCR diversity was reportedly lower in newly diagnosed patients than healthy donors.

The sequencing used peripheral blood mononuclear cells (PBMCs), collected at baseline. The origin of this receptor is a human donor with classical Hodgkin lymphoma. The rearrangement uses TRBV19 and TRBJ2-3; D remains unclear. CDR3 bases: TGTGCCAGTAGCCGAATTGGGGACACAGATACGCAGTATTTT. Its protein product is CASSRIGDTDTQYF.